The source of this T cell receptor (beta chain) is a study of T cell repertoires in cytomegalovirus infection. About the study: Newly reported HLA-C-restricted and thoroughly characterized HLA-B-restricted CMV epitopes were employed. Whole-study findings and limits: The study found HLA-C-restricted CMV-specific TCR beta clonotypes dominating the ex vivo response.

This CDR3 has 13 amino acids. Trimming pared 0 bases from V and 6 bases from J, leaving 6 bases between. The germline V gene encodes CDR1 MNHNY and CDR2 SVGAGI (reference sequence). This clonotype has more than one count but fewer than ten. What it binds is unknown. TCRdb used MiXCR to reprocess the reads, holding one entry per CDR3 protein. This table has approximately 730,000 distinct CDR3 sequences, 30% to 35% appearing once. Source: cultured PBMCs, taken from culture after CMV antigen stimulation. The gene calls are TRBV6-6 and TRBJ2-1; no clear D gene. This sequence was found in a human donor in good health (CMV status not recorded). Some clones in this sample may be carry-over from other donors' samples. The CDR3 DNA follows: TGTGCCAGCAGTTACTCGATAGGCAATGAGCAGTTCTTC. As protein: CASSYSIGNEQFF.